A single sample gave rise to the 24 T cell receptor beta chains below, sequenced in a study of blood T cell repertoires in COVID-19. The assay was immunoSEQ multiplex PCR, and TCRdb's table has in-frame clones only and misses some. The sample includes about 23,000 clones, 72% of them seen just once. Sequenced sample: peripheral blood. The source of these receptors is a woman older than 75 with acute or convalescent COVID-19.

J is TRBJ1-2 and V is TRBV12-3 or TRBV12-4; maybe TRBD1 (5 bases). The length of the CDR3 is 13 residues. Deletions cut 5 bases from V and 8 bases from J, with 15 bases between. Here the CDR3 reads CASSHGQNGGYTF. The CDR3 coding sequence is TGTGCCAGCAGTCACGGACAAAACGGCGGCTACACCTTC.

V usage is TRBV10-1 and J usage is TRBJ2-1; D is perhaps TRBD1 (6 bases). Germline-derived CDR1 and CDR2 are WNHNN and SYGVQD (reference sequence). The V end was cut by 8 bases, the J end by 2 bases, with 13 bases between. The CDR3 runs 14 residues. CDR3 in DNA: TGCGCCAGCTTGAGGGGGTATCCCTACAATGAGCAGTTCTTC. Translated, it gives CASLRGYPYNEQFF.

V usage is TRBV9 and J usage is TRBJ1-2; D not certain. This CDR3 is built from 13 residues. Trimming left V 4 bases short and J 8 bases short, with 15 bases between. Germline V lookup: CDR1 SGDLS, CDR2 YYNGEE. DNA of the CDR3: TGTGCCAGCAGCCTCAACAAGGGCGGGGGCTACACCTTC. It is translated as CASSLNKGGGYTF.

CDR3 nucleotide sequence: TGTGCCAGCAGACCATCGAGAGACTATGGCTACACCTTC. Protein product: CASRPSRDYGYTF. The chain recombines TRBV28 with TRBJ1-2, with no clear D. The ends were cut back, 6 bases at V and 3 bases at J, with 11 bases in the middle. The germline V gene encodes CDR1 MDHEN and CDR2 SYDVKM. This CDR3 region has 13 residues.

The chain is built from TRBV6-5 and TRBJ2-1, with D possibly matching TRBD2 (5 bases). Germline V gene sequence: CDR1 MNHEY, CDR2 SVGAGI. The CDR3 extends over 12 amino acids. With 3 bases removed from V and 10 bases from J, the gap between germline ends came to 10 bases. The CDR3, as DNA: TGTGCCAGCAGTTATCCGGACTCCGAGCAGTTCTTC. It codes for CASSYPDSEQFF.

This clone showed up just once. V usage is TRBV3-1 (or the pseudogene TRBV3-2) and J usage is TRBJ1-1; the match to TRBD1 covers 7 bases. V was clipped by 5 bases and J by 10 bases; unmatched bases: 7. Germline V gene sequence: CDR1 LGHDT, CDR2 YNNKEL (reference sequence). This CDR3 has 12 amino acids. As DNA, the CDR3 is TGTGCCAGCAGCTTATCCGGGACAGTAGCTTTCTTT. This sequence encodes CASSLSGTVAFF.

The CDR3 nucleotides read TGTGCCAGCGGGCGGGGGGCCTACAATGAGCAGTTCTTC. Its protein product is CASGRGAYNEQFF. The V gene is TRBV6-5, the J gene TRBJ2-1, with 8 bases that match TRBD2. The CDR3 has 13 residues. Trimming took 8 bases from V and 2 from J; bases not matched to a gene: 2. The V gene's germline CDR1 is MNHEY and CDR2 SVGAGI.

The rearrangement joins TRBV2 to TRBJ2-7; 7 bases fit TRBD2. CDR1 SNHLY and CDR2 FYNNEI come from the germline V gene. The CDR3 spans 16 residues. With 0 bases clipped from V and 2 bases from J, the junction kept 7 bases outside the gene matches. This CDR3 reads CASSEALGRAPYEQYF. Written as DNA, the CDR3 is TGTGCCAGCAGTGAAGCATTAGGGAGGGCCCCCTACGAGCAGTACTTC. The full variable domain, its missing parts supplied by reference TRBV2 and TRBJ2-7, is EPEVTQTPSHQVTQMGQEVILRCVPISNHLYFYWYRQILGQKVEFLVSFYNNEISEKSEIFDDQFSVERPDGSNFTLKIRSTKLEDSAMYFCASSEALGRAPYEQYFGPGTRLTVT.

J is TRBJ1-4 and V is TRBV5-8; TRBD1 might be the D (6 bases). The CDR3 extends over 13 amino acids. Trimming removed 2 bases at V and 5 bases at J, with 7 bases between. Germline CDR1 reads SGHTS; CDR2 reads YDEGEE. CDR3 residues: CASSFDRNEKLFF. CDR3 coding DNA: TGTGCCAGCAGCTTCGACAGGAATGAAAAACTGTTTTTT.

The J gene is TRBJ2-7, the V gene TRBV6-1; D not resolved. This CDR3 has 14 residues. The V gene lost 2 bases and the J gene lost 3 bases, with 11 bases spanning the gap. Germline CDR1 and CDR2: MNHNS and SASEGT. The CDR3 sequence is CASSEYDGVYEQYF. CDR3 nucleotides: TGTGCCAGCAGTGAATACGACGGAGTCTACGAGCAGTACTTC.

This chain connects TRBV2 to TRBJ1-5, with 9 bases matching TRBD1. Per germline, CDR1 SNHLY and CDR2 FYNNEI. The length of the CDR3 is 15 residues. V was pared by 4 bases and J by 2 bases, with 3 bases of the junction left unmatched. The CDR3 is CASSVDRGGNQPQHF. In nucleotides, the CDR3 is TGTGCCAGCAGTGTGGACAGGGGCGGCAATCAGCCCCAGCATTTT.

Only a few counts were recorded for this clone. The V gene is TRBV6-1, the J gene TRBJ2-7; a weak D match, TRBD1 (6 bases). Trimming shortened V by 1 base and J by 4 bases, and 11 bases separated the two germline ends. Per germline, CDR1 MNHNS and CDR2 SASEGT. The CDR3 has 14 amino acids. The CDR3 DNA reads TGTGCCAGCAGTGAAGAAGTGGGGGCGTACGAGCAGTACTTC. It codes for CASSEEVGAYEQYF.

The chain uses TRBV18 and TRBJ2-2; D might be TRBD1 (6 bases). Germline V gene lookup returns CDR1 KGHSH and CDR2 LQKENI. V shed 3 bases and J shed 3 bases, with 11 bases lying between them. This CDR3 contains 15 residues. The CDR3 reads CASSPYRVDTGELFF. In DNA, the CDR3 is TGTGCCAGCTCACCCTACAGGGTGGACACCGGGGAGCTGTTTTTT.

The chain is built from TRBV4-1 and TRBJ2-7; 11 nucleotides align to TRBD2. V was clipped by 5 bases and J by 3 bases; unmatched bases: 6. CDR1 and CDR2 from the germline V gene are MGHRA and YSYEKL. The CDR3 is 15 residues long. CDR3 loop: CASSSLAGGLYEQYF. The CDR3 DNA follows: TGCGCCAGCAGCAGCCTAGCGGGAGGCCTCTACGAGCAGTACTTC.

V usage is TRBV13 and J usage is TRBJ2-2; D might be TRBD1 (7 bases). The CDR3 loop spans 14 amino acids. CDR1 is PRHDT, CDR2 FYEKMQ, per germline (reference sequence). V lost 7 bases, J lost 4 bases, and 13 bases lay in between. CDR3 nucleotide sequence: TGTGCCAGCACCCAGGGGGGCTTCACCGGGGAGCTGTTTTTT. This translates into CASTQGGFTGELFF.

Remarks on this clone: At one end the junction does not follow the germline gene, possibly because of a read error. The chain is built from TRBV6-4 and TRBJ2-7, with 7 bases that match TRBD1. The CDR3 sequence is 14 residues long. CDR1 and CDR2 from the germline V gene are MRHNA and SNTAGT. The CDR3 reads CASSDSLRGKSSCF. The CDR3 nucleotides are TGTGCCAGCAGTGACTCCCTCAGGGGGAAATCAAGCTGTTTC.

The chain recombines TRBV2 with TRBJ1-1; 8 nucleotides align to TRBD1. V trimming: 6 bases; J trimming: 3 bases; junction bases outside the gene matches: 6. The CDR3 is 14 amino acids. Looked up from germline, CDR1 is SNHLY and CDR2 is FYNNEI. CDR3 loop: CASSDQGADTEAFF. In nucleotides, the CDR3 is TGTGCCAGCAGCGACCAGGGGGCGGACACTGAAGCTTTCTTT.

CDR3 coding DNA: TGCGCCAGCCGGGAGCGGGCGGATGAAAAACTGTTTTTT. Its protein product is CASRERADEKLFF. The chain uses TRBV5-1 and TRBJ1-4; unclear D gene. The CDR3 is made up of 13 amino acids. V lost 7 bases and J lost 6, with 13 bases in between. In germline, CDR1 is SGHRS, CDR2 YFSETQ.

This clone was found a few times. The chain joins TRBV30 to TRBJ1-6; 8 bases fit TRBD1. Germline trimming cut 3 bases from V and 7 bases from J; bases unmatched to any gene: 20. The CDR3 has 19 amino acids. The germline gives CDR1 GTSNPN, CDR2 SVGIG (reference sequence). CDR3 in amino acids: CAWSSFRARGRMGNSPLHF. CDR3 nucleotides: TGTGCCTGGAGCTCATTCAGGGCCAGGGGGCGAATGGGGAATTCACCCCTCCACTTT. Drawing the rest from reference TRBV30 and TRBJ1-6, the complete variable domain is SQTIHQWPATLVQPVGSPLSLECTVEGTSNPNLYWYRQAAGRGLQLLFYSVGIGQISSEVPQNLSASRPQDRQFILSSKKLLLSDSGFYLCAWSSFRARGRMGNSPLHFGNGTRLTVT.

The chain combines TRBV2 with TRBJ1-5; TRBD1 might be the D (5 bases). This CDR3 has 14 residues. Trimming pared 6 bases from V and 5 bases from J, leaving 14 bases between. The germline V gene encodes CDR1 SNHLY and CDR2 FYNNEI. The CDR3 DNA follows: TGTGCCAGCAGCGATGGGGGGGTGGATCAGCCCCAGCATTTT. Its protein product is CASSDGGVDQPQHF.

This chain uses TRBV21-1 with TRBJ2-7; TRBD2 is taken as the D call from the table, unchecked against the DNA. TRBV21-1 has pseudogene status. The CDR3 totals 15 residues. The DNA of the CDR3 is TGTGCCAGCCTGATACTAGCGGGACTAACCTACGAGCAGTACTTC. Translating gives CASLILAGLTYEQYF.

V and J are TRBV12-5 and TRBJ2-2; D possibly corresponds to TRBD1 (7 bases). V was cut by 6 bases and J by 7 bases, with 15 bases left in between. CDR3 length: 14 residues. Germline V lookup: CDR1 LGHNT, CDR2 FRNRAP. CDR3 loop: CASGGGTGVGELFF. In DNA, the CDR3 is TGTGCTAGTGGCGGGGGCACAGGGGTCGGGGAGCTGTTTTTT. The full variable domain, in which reference TRBV12-5 and TRBJ2-2 provide the parts outside the CDR3, is DARVTQTPRHKVTEMGQEVTMRCQPILGHNTVFWYRQTMMQGLELLAYFRNRAPLDDSGMPKDRFSAEMPDATLATLKIQPSEPRDSAVYFCASGGGTGVGELFFGEGSRLTVL.

This clone was counted once. The chain has TRBV3-1 (or the pseudogene TRBV3-2) and TRBJ1-6, with 10 nucleotides matching TRBD1. Looked up from germline, CDR1 is LGHDT and CDR2 is YNNKEL (reference sequence). Trimming removed 2 bases from V and 7 bases from J; junction bases left unmatched: 8. The CDR3 length is 17 residues. CDR3 sequence reads: CASSQNEVGQGNSPLHF. The CDR3 DNA is TGTGCCAGCAGCCAAAACGAGGTGGGACAGGGGAATTCACCCCTCCACTTT.

This clone was detected a few times. The chain is built from TRBV2 and TRBJ1-5, with D uncertain. The germline CDR1 and CDR2 sequences are SNHLY and FYNNEI. The germline V and J ends were trimmed by 4 bases and 6 bases, with 13 bases remaining between them. The CDR3 covers 14 residues. The CDR3 here is CASSAEGAAQPQHF. In DNA form, the CDR3 reads TGTGCCAGCAGTGCGGAAGGAGCCGCTCAGCCCCAGCATTTT.